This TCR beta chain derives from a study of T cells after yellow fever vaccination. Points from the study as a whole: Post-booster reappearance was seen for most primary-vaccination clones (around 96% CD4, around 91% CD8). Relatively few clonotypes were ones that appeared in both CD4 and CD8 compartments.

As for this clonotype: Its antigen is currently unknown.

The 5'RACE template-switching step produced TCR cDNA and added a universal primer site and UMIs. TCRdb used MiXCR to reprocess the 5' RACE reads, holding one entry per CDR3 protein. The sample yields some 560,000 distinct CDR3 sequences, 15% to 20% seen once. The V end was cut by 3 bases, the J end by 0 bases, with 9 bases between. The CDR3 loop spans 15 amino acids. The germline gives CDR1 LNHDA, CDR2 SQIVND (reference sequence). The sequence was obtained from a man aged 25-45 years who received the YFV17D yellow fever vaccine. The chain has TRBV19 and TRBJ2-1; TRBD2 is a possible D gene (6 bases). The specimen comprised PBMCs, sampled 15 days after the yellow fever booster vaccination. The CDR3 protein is CASSIREPSYNEQFF. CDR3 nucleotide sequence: TGTGCCAGTAGTATTCGGGAGCCCTCCTACAATGAGCAGTTCTTC.